Listed below are T cell receptor beta chains from one sample, sequenced in a study of T cell changes during pregnancy in multiple sclerosis. Repertoires were generated with immunoSEQ multiplex PCR, while TCRdb's copy carries only in-frame clones and drops some. The table records just over 40,000 clones, 89% of them present only once. The sequencing here drew on CD4+ T cells from peripheral blood mononuclear cells, taken in the first trimester of pregnancy. The receptors were gathered from a female donor with multiple sclerosis, enrolled in a pregnancy study. Each CDR3 is given with its conserved first and last residue. Each record gives: clone size, J gene, V gene, D gene, CDR3 protein, CDR3 DNA. A D gene is named only where the DNA matches it firmly. Only part of the rows carry a size: once, few, many, or a class if the clone is expanded.

>.|TRBJ1-5|TRBV7-2|TRBD1
CASSLVGQGSNQPQHF
TGTGCCAGCAGCTTAGTGGGACAGGGTAGCAATCAGCCCCAGCATTTT
>.|TRBJ1-1|TRBV7-2|TRBD1
CASSPDRGNTEAFF
TGTGCCAGCAGCCCAGACAGGGGGAACACTGAAGCTTTCTTT
>once|TRBJ1-4|TRBV25-1|TRBD1
CASSEGQDRLNEKLFF
TGTGCCAGCAGTGAAGGACAGGACAGACTTAATGAAAAACTGTTTTTT
>.|TRBJ2-1|TRBV5-1|TRBD1
CASSPSGQYNEQFF
TGCGCCAGCAGTCCCTCGGGACAGTACAATGAGCAGTTCTTC
>.|TRBJ2-3|TRBV18|.
CASSGQIGSGPTDTQYF
TGTGCCAGCTCCGGTCAAATCGGGAGCGGACCCACAGATACGCAGTATTTT
>.|TRBJ1-4|TRBV5-1|.
CASSPGGGANEKLFF
TGCGCCAGCAGCCCCGGGGGGGGAGCTAATGAAAAACTGTTTTTT
>once|TRBJ2-7|TRBV18|.
CASSPAGTGEQYF
TGTGCCAGCTCACCAGCGGGGACGGGAGAGCAGTACTTC
>.|TRBJ1-5|TRBV19|TRBD1
CASDGTGKAYNQPQHF
TGTGCCAGTGACGGGACAGGGAAGGCCTACAATCAGCCCCAGCATTTT
>.|TRBJ1-2|TRBV6-5|.
CASRQGTYGYTF
TGTGCCAGCAGACAGGGCACCTATGGCTACACCTTC
>once|TRBJ2-7|TRBV6-5|.
CASRWLSGNTYEQYF
TGTGCCAGCAGGTGGCTTAGCGGAAATACCTACGAGCAGTACTTC
>.|TRBJ1-5|TRBV7-9|TRBD1
CASSPTGDRENQPQHF
TGTGCCAGCAGCCCGACGGGTGACAGGGAAAATCAGCCCCAGCATTTT
>.|TRBJ2-2|TRBV28|.
CASSFQNTGELFF
TGTGCCAGCAGTTTCCAGAACACCGGGGAGCTGTTTTTT
>few|TRBJ1-2|TRBV19|.
CASSMSYGVSYGYTF
TGTGCCAGTAGTATGTCATACGGGGTCAGCTATGGCTACACCTTC
>.|TRBJ1-2|TRBV28|.
CASRSGGRYGYTF
TGTGCCAGCAGAAGTGGCGGGCGCTATGGCTACACCTTC
>once|TRBJ2-4|TRBV19|.
CASSMGRINLAKNIQYF
TGTGCCAGTAGTATGGGCCGGATCAATCTAGCCAAAAACATTCAGTACTTC
>.|TRBJ2-5|TRBV10-3|.
CAISSSQETQYF
TGTGCCATCAGTTCCAGTCAGGAGACCCAGTACTTC
>.|TRBJ2-1|TRBV25-1|TRBD2
CASSESGAASGRDHEQFF
TGTGCCAGCAGTGAATCAGGTGCGGCTAGCGGGAGGGACCATGAGCAGTTCTTC
>once|TRBJ2-7|TRBV30|.
CAWSQFSYEQYF
TGTGCCTGGAGCCAATTTTCCTACGAGCAGTACTTC
>.|TRBJ1-5|TRBV27|TRBD1
CASRSLLTGLNQPQHF
TGTGCCAGCAGAAGCCTCCTGACAGGGCTCAATCAGCCCCAGCATTTT
>.|TRBJ1-5|TRBV30|.
CAWSMPGGNQPQHF
TGTGCCTGGAGTATGCCGGGGGGTAATCAGCCCCAGCATTTT
>.|TRBJ1-1|TRBV27|.
CASSLIGGTEAFF
TGTGCCAGCAGTTTAATAGGGGGCACTGAAGCTTTCTTT
>.|TRBJ2-6|TRBV29-1|.
CSVIAPGDSTLSGANVLTF
TGCAGCGTTATAGCCCCGGGCGACAGCACCCTCTCTGGGGCCAACGTCCTGACTTTC
>.|TRBJ2-2|TRBV18|.
CASSPRDGGTGELFF
TGTGCCAGCTCACCAAGGGACGGAGGGACCGGGGAGCTGTTTTTT
>.|TRBJ2-4|TRBV6-1|TRBD1
CASSAGTVKGLAKNIQYF
TGTGCCAGCAGTGCCGGGACAGTGAAAGGGCTAGCCAAAAACATTCAGTACTTC
>.|TRBJ2-1|TRBV7-3|.
CASSHEVRSGVNEQFF
TGTGCCAGCAGCCATGAGGTCCGTTCAGGGGTGAATGAGCAGTTCTTC
>.|TRBJ1-2|TRBV5-6|TRBD1
CASSKQPGQGGYTF
TGTGCCAGCAGCAAACAGCCGGGACAGGGTGGCTACACCTTC
>.|TRBJ1-1|TRBV7-9|.
CASSLEAGYEAFF
TGTGCCAGCAGCTTAGAGGCGGGATATGAAGCTTTCTTT
>.|TRBJ2-6|TRBV15|.
CATSRAGAGANVLTF
TGTGCCACCAGCAGAGCAGGGGCCGGGGCCAACGTCCTGACTTTC
>.|TRBJ1-3|TRBV11-2|.
CASSLGMRGTTGNTIYF
TGTGCCAGCAGCTTAGGAATGAGGGGGACCACCGGAAACACCATATATTTT
>once|TRBJ2-7|TRBV6-5|.
CASRQGTVNEQYF
TGTGCCAGCCGGCAGGGGACGGTTAACGAGCAGTACTTC
>many|TRBJ2-1|TRBV4-1|TRBD2
CASSQDGQGTSEPNEQFF
TGCGCCAGCAGCCAAGATGGCCAGGGGACTAGCGAACCCAATGAGCAGTTCTTC
>.|TRBJ2-6|TRBV5-1|TRBD1
CASSYGQAGDSGANVLTF
TGCGCCAGCAGCTACGGACAGGCAGGAGACTCTGGGGCCAACGTCCTGACTTTC
>.|TRBJ1-2|TRBV19|TRBD1
CASGGQGNYGYTF
TGTGCCAGTGGGGGACAGGGGAACTATGGCTACACCTTC
>.|TRBJ2-2|TRBV14|TRBD1
CASSRGQGVTGELFF
TGTGCCAGCAGCCGCGGACAGGGGGTAACCGGGGAGCTGTTTTTT
>.|TRBJ1-2|TRBV27|.
CASSSPRNQGNYGYTF
TGTGCCAGCAGTTCCCCTCGAAATCAGGGGAACTATGGCTACACCTTC
>.|TRBJ2-6|TRBV30|.
CACNSGANVLTF
TGTGCCTGTAACTCTGGGGCCAACGTCCTGACTTTC
>few|TRBJ1-1|TRBV6-1|.
CASSEGQLNTEAFF
TGTGCCAGCAGTGAAGGACAGCTGAACACTGAAGCTTTCTTT
>.|TRBJ2-1|TRBV10-3|TRBD2
CAISERQSSGLAGSNEQFF
TGTGCCATCAGTGAGAGACAGTCGTCGGGACTAGCGGGGAGCAATGAGCAGTTCTTC
>once|TRBJ1-1|TRBV4-1|.
CASSQDRQGRTEAFF
TGCGCCAGCAGCCAAGATCGGCAGGGAAGGACTGAAGCTTTCTTT
>.|TRBJ2-1|TRBV11-2|.
CASSLGVENEQFF
TGTGCCAGCAGCTTAGGCGTGGAGAATGAGCAGTTCTTC
>.|TRBJ2-2|TRBV5-1|TRBD1
CASSWGQGARMAGELFF
TGCGCCAGCAGCTGGGGACAGGGGGCGCGAATGGCCGGGGAGCTGTTTTTT
>.|TRBJ2-7|TRBV5-1|.
CASRRGALGEQYF
TGCGCCAGCCGCCGGGGGGCGTTGGGGGAGCAGTACTTC
>.|TRBJ2-7|TRBV19|.
CAVGLGGDEQYF
TGTGCCGTTGGACTAGGGGGGGACGAGCAGTACTTC
>.|TRBJ2-7|TRBV20-1|.
CSASPSQAWF
TGCAGTGCTAGTCCCTCGCAGGCATGGTTC